The 26 T cell receptor beta chains given below trace back to one sample, sequenced in a study of shared clonotypes between healthy human individuals. TCRdb's table, derived via immunoSEQ multiplex PCR, lists solely in-frame clones and lacks some. The table shows about 2.1 million clones, with 93% occurring only once. Terminally differentiated effector memory CD45RA+ cells were excluded from the naive CD8 cells, which were CD45RO-negative and positively selected for CCR7. Sequencing was performed on naive CD8+ T cells from PBMCs. The receptor source for this set is a man aged 18 to 30 in good health. Some clones in this sample may be carry-over from other donors' samples.

V and J are TRBV9 and TRBJ2-3, with 7 bases lining up with TRBD2. CDR3 length: 16 amino acids. Germline V gene sequence: CDR1 SGDLS, CDR2 YYNGEE. V gave up 4 bases and J gave up 5 bases; unmatched junction bases: 13. The CDR3 region is CASSPRASGGGDTQYF. The CDR3 DNA reads as TGTGCCAGCAGCCCCAGGGCTAGTGGGGGGGGAGATACGCAGTATTTT.

This clone has a handful of counts. The chain links TRBV7-9 to TRBJ1-1; 7 bases agree with TRBD1. With V trimmed by 5 bases and J by 3 bases, 6 bases remained unmatched. CDR3 length: 14 residues. The germline CDR1 and CDR2 sequences are SEHNR and FQNEAQ (reference sequence). As DNA, the CDR3 is TGTGCCAGCAGCAACCGACAGGGTTACACTGAAGCTTTCTTT. It translates to CASSNRQGYTEAFF.

The V call is TRBV19, the J call TRBJ2-1, with a weak D call TRBD1 (6 bases). Per germline, CDR1 LNHDA and CDR2 SQIVND (reference sequence). Trimming removed 1 base from V and 6 bases from J, with 13 bases in between. This CDR3 is 15 amino acids long. Written as DNA, the CDR3 is TGTGCCAGTAGTATAGGCAGGGGTTATGTCAATGAGCAGTTCTTC. Its translation: CASSIGRGYVNEQFF.

The J gene is TRBJ1-1, the V gene TRBV28; a possible D gene is TRBD1 (5 bases). This CDR3 is built from 15 residues. CDR1 and CDR2 from the germline V gene are MDHEN and SYDVKM. V lost 1 base, J lost 4 bases, and 13 bases lay in between. The CDR3 region is CASSLYEGSGTEAFF. For the CDR3, the DNA is TGTGCCAGCAGTTTATACGAGGGGTCTGGCACTGAAGCTTTCTTT.

V gene TRBV27 combines with J gene TRBJ2-7, with 7 bases matching TRBD2. J lost 3 bases, V lost 6 bases, and 11 bases had no gene match. Per the germline V gene, CDR1 is MNHEY and CDR2 is SMNVEV (reference sequence). There are 15 residues in the CDR3. The CDR3 region is CASSYSGGRGYEQYF. CDR3 nucleotides: TGTGCCAGCAGCTACAGCGGCGGGAGAGGCTACGAGCAGTACTTC.

The rearrangement links TRBV6-5 to TRBJ1-3; D call uncertain. Trimming cost V 7 bases and J 7 bases, with 11 bases left between them. This CDR3 comprises 12 residues. Germline CDR1 is MNHEY and CDR2 is SVGAGI. The CDR3 here is CASIGISNTIYF. The CDR3 DNA is TGTGCCAGCATAGGCATCTCTAACACCATATATTTT.

The genes are TRBV27 and TRBJ2-3, with TRBD1 as a possible D gene (7 bases). CDR3 length: 12 residues. Germline loops: CDR1 MNHEY, CDR2 SMNVEV (reference sequence). V gave up 10 bases and J gave up 6 bases, with 14 bases separating them. The chain's CDR3 is CAKDREVDTQYF. DNA for the CDR3: TGTGCCAAAGACAGGGAGGTGGATACGCAGTATTTT.

The CDR3 DNA follows: TGCAGCGTTGGGGGTTATCCGGGGCATGAAGCTTTCTTT. It codes for CSVGGYPGHEAFF. V is TRBV29-1 and J is TRBJ1-1; tentative D call: TRBD1 (5 bases). Germline assignment: CDR1 SQVTM and CDR2 ANQGSEA. The ends were cut back, 4 bases at V and 7 bases at J, with 16 bases in the middle. The CDR3 sequence is 13 residues long.

This clone was counted a few times. The chain employs TRBV5-6 and TRBJ1-2, with D hard to call. Germline V gene lookup returns CDR1 SGHDT and CDR2 YYEEEE. CDR3 length: 12 residues. Trimming stripped 5 bases from V and 1 base from J, with 6 bases between. CDR3 bases: TGTGCCAGCAGTCCGAGTAACTATGGCTACACCTTC. Its protein is CASSPSNYGYTF. Filled out from reference TRBV5-6 and TRBJ1-2, the complete variable domain reads DAGVTQSPTHLIKTRGQQVTLRCSPKSGHDTVSWYQQALGQGPQFIFQYYEEEERQRGNFPDRFSGHQFPNYSSELNVNALLLGDSALYLCASSPSNYGYTFGSGTRLTVV.

This chain links TRBV9 with TRBJ2-7, with 9 bases that match TRBD2. Germline V gene sequence: CDR1 SGDLS, CDR2 YYNGEE. V was pared by 0 bases and J by 3 bases, with 7 bases of the junction left unmatched. The CDR3 runs to 16 residues. The DNA for the CDR3 is TGTGCCAGCAGCGTAGCGTCCGGGACTAGCTTCTACGAGCAGTACTTC. Protein: CASSVASGTSFYEQYF.

This clone was picked up one time. The chain joins TRBV6-1 to TRBJ2-7; 11 nucleotides match TRBD2. This CDR3 has 15 residues. Unmatched junction bases numbered 4, after V lost 3 bases and J lost 3 bases. In germline, CDR1 is MNHNS, CDR2 SASEGT. Here the CDR3 DNA reads TGTGCCAGCAGTGAGGAAGGGACTAGCGGCTACGAGCAGTACTTC. This sequence encodes CASSEEGTSGYEQYF.

The V and J genes are TRBV7-6 and TRBJ1-5; 8 bases fit TRBD1. Per germline, CDR1 SGHVS and CDR2 FNYEAQ. The CDR3 is 15 residues long. J gave up 3 bases and V 4 bases, and 5 bases lay outside the gene matches. The CDR3 coding sequence is TGTGCCAGCAGCTACGGACAGGGACCCAATCAGCCCCAGCATTTT. This translates into CASSYGQGPNQPQHF.

The gene calls are TRBV5-8 and TRBJ2-1; D uncertain. Trimming took off 4 bases at V and 0 bases at J, with 14 bases between the two ends. Germline V CDR1 and CDR2: SGHTS, YDEGEE. There are 16 residues in the CDR3. CDR3 in amino acids: CASSLEITFSYNEQFF. Written as DNA, the CDR3 is TGTGCCAGCAGCCTGGAGATTACTTTCTCCTACAATGAGCAGTTCTTC.

Worth noting for this clone: Other DNA sequences in this specimen translate into the identical CDR3. The gene calls are TRBV6-5 and TRBJ2-1, with D unresolved. Germline V CDR1 and CDR2: MNHEY, SVGAGI. Trimming removed 0 bases from V and 7 bases from J, with 7 bases in between. The CDR3 length is 13 residues. The CDR3 here is CASSYSLGNEQFF. In DNA, the CDR3 is TGTGCCAGCAGTTACTCCCTAGGGAATGAGCAGTTCTTC.

The rearrangement uses TRBV7-3 and TRBJ2-7; 9 bases agree with TRBD2. Germline loops: CDR1 SGHTA, CDR2 FQGTGA. V lost 0 bases and J lost 2; bases outside the gene matches: 2. The CDR3 runs 15 residues. CDR3 amino acids: CASSLTSGSTYEQYF. CDR3 nucleotide sequence: TGTGCCAGCAGCTTAACTAGCGGGAGTACCTACGAGCAGTACTTC.

The CDR3 DNA is TGTGCCAGCAGTGAAACCGGCGGGAAGAGGCGCAATCAGCCCCAGCATTTT. Translating it yields CASSETGGKRRNQPQHF. The gene calls are TRBV6-1 and TRBJ1-5; no firm D call. This CDR3 spans 17 amino acids. The V gene's germline CDR1 is MNHNS and CDR2 SASEGT. V was trimmed by 2 bases and J by 2 bases, leaving 16 bases between them.

The V and J genes are TRBV9 and TRBJ1-3; D unclear. The CDR3 runs to 12 residues. Looked up from germline, CDR1 is SGDLS and CDR2 is YYNGEE. V was cut by 3 bases and J by 6 bases, with 7 bases left in between. The CDR3, as DNA: TGTGCCAGCAGCGCCTCGCTAAACACCATATATTTT. This sequence encodes CASSASLNTIYF.

V and J are TRBV4-3 and TRBJ2-7; possible D gene TRBD2, 5 bases. Deletions cut 0 bases from V and 3 bases from J, with 9 bases between. The CDR3 extends over 14 amino acids. Germline CDR1 reads LGHNA; CDR2 reads YSLEER. CDR3 coding DNA: TGCGCCAGCAGCCAAGATATTGGAGGCTACGAGCAGTACTTC. It codes for CASSQDIGGYEQYF.

DNA for the CDR3: TGTGCCAGCAGCCAAGATCTGGGAGTCTACGAGCAGTACTTC. This gives the protein CASSQDLGVYEQYF. This chain connects TRBV4-2 to TRBJ2-7; tentatively, D is TRBD2 (5 bases). In germline, CDR1 is LGHNA, CDR2 YNFKEQ. V was shortened by 0 bases and J by 3 bases, with 9 bases between the two germline ends. The CDR3 spans 14 residues.

V and J are TRBV15 and TRBJ2-7; perhaps TRBD1 as D (6 bases). There are 13 residues in the CDR3. CDR1 and CDR2 from the germline V gene are LNHNV and YYDKDF (reference sequence). Trimming removed 2 bases from V and 6 bases from J, with 11 bases in between. Here the CDR3 DNA reads TGTGCCACCAGCAGAACCACAGGGATCGAGCAGTACTTC. Its translation: CATSRTTGIEQYF.

This clone was picked up one time. The chain uses TRBV27 and TRBJ2-3, with TRBD2 matching 10 bases. The V segment lost 1 base and the J segment 2 bases; nucleotides outside the gene matches: 6. Germline CDR1 MNHEY, CDR2 SMNVEV (reference sequence). This CDR3 has 17 amino acids. The CDR3 reads CASSLWSGTSVTDTQYF. The CDR3 DNA reads as TGTGCCAGCAGTTTATGGTCCGGGACTAGCGTCACAGATACGCAGTATTTT.

The genes are TRBV5-1 and TRBJ2-7, with TRBD2 matching 12 bases. Germline CDR1 reads SGHRS; CDR2 reads YFSETQ. Losses at the gene ends were 4 bases for V and 2 bases for J; bases not matched to a gene: 4. The CDR3 covers 15 residues. The CDR3 reads CASSRRLAGAYEQYF. The CDR3 DNA reads TGCGCCAGCAGCCGTAGACTAGCGGGGGCCTACGAGCAGTACTTC.

The rearrangement links TRBV27 to TRBJ2-7, with 8 nucleotides matching TRBD2. With 6 bases clipped from V and 3 bases from J, the junction kept 7 bases outside the gene matches. This CDR3 region has 14 residues. CDR1 and CDR2 (germline): MNHEY, SMNVEV (reference sequence). The CDR3 nucleotides are TGTGCCAGCAGCCCCGGCGGGGGGCTCTACGAGCAGTACTTC. Translating it yields CASSPGGGLYEQYF.

The rearrangement uses TRBV2 and TRBJ1-2, with a weak D call TRBD1 (6 bases). The CDR3 has 17 residues. Trimming left V 7 bases short and J 12 bases short, with 33 bases between. Germline CDR1 and CDR2: SNHLY and FYNNEI. This chain's CDR3 is CASTLKTFPARGADHTF. DNA of the CDR3: TGTGCCAGCACCCTAAAGACGTTCCCCGCTAGGGGGGCGGACCACACCTTC.

The sample holds one count of this clone. The chain is built from TRBV29-1 and TRBJ2-6; perhaps TRBD2 as D (5 bases). Germline-derived CDR1 and CDR2 are SQVTM and ANQGSEA. Between the trimmed V and J ends, which lost 5 bases and 1 base, there was a span of 9 bases. The CDR3 is 14 residues long. CDR3 nucleotide sequence: TGCAGCGTTCAACCGGGATCTGGGGCCAACGTCCTGACTTTC. It specifies CSVQPGSGANVLTF.

This rearrangement joins TRBV10-3 to TRBJ2-7; D assignment may be TRBD1 or TRBD2 (5 bases each). V shed 3 bases and J shed 5 bases, with 14 bases lying between them. This CDR3 has 14 amino acids. The germline gives CDR1 ENHRY, CDR2 SYGVKD. DNA for the CDR3: TGTGCCATCAGTGATGGGGGAGCTGGCGACGAGCAGTACTTC. Protein: CAISDGGAGDEQYF.